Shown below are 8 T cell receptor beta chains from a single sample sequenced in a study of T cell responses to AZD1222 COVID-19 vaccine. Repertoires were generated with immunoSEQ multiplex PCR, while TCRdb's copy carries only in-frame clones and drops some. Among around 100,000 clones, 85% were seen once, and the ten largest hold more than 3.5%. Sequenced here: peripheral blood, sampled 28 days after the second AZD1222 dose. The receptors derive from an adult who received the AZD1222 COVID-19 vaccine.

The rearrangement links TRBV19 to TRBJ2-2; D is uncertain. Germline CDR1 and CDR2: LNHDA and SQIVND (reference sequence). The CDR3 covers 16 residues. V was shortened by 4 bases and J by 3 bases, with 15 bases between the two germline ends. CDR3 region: CASSTRTGGYTGELFF. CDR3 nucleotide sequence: TGTGCCAGTAGTACGCGGACCGGCGGATACACCGGGGAGCTGTTTTTT.

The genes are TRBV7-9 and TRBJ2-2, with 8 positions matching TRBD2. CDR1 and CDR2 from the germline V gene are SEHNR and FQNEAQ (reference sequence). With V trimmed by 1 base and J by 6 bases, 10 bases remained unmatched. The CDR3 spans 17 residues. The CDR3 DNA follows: TGTGCCAGCAGCTTAGGGCGGTTGGGACTAGGAGCCGGGGAGCTGTTTTTT. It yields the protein CASSLGRLGLGAGELFF.

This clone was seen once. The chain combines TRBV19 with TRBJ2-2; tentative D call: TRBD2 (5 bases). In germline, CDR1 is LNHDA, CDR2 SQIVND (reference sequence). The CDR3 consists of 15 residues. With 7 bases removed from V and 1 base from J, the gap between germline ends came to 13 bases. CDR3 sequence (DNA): TGTGCCAGTAACGACGGACTCCTGAACACCGGGGAGCTGTTTTTT. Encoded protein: CASNDGLLNTGELFF. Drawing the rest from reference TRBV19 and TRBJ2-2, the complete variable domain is DGGITQSPKYLFRKEGQNVTLSCEQNLNHDAMYWYRQDPGQGLRLIYYSQIVNDFQKGDIAEGYSVSREKKESFPLTVTSAQKNPTAFYLCASNDGLLNTGELFFGEGSRLTVL.

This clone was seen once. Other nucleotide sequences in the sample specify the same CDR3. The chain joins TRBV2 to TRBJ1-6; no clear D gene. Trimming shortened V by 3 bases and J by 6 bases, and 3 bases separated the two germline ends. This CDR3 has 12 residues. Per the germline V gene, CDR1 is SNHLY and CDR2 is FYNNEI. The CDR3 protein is CASSDTNSPLHF. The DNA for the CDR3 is TGTGCCAGCAGTGACACTAATTCACCCCTCCACTTT.

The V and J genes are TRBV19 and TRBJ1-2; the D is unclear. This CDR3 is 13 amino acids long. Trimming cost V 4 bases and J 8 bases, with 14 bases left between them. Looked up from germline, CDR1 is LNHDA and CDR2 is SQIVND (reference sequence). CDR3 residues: CASSTRGRRGYTF. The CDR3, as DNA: TGTGCCAGTAGTACTCGAGGACGGAGGGGCTACACCTTC.

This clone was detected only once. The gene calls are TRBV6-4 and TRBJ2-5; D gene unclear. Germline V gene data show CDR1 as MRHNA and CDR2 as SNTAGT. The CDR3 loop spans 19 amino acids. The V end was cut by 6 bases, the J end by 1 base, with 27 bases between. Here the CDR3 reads CASSDPPLCLYYGQETQYF. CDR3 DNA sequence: TGTGCCAGCAGCGATCCGCCCTTATGCCTCTACTACGGCCAAGAGACCCAGTACTTC.

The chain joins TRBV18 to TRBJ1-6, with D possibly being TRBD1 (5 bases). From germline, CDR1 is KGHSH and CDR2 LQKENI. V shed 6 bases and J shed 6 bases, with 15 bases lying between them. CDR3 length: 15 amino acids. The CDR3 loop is CASSLSGTINSPLHF. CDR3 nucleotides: TGTGCCAGCTCCCTCTCGGGGACCATTAATTCACCCCTCCACTTT.

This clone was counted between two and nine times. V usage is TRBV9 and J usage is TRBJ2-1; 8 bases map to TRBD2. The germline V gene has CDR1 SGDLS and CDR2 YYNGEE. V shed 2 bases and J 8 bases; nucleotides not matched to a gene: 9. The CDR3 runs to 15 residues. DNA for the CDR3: TGTGCCAGCAGCGTGGGCAGCGGGAGTAAAGATGAGCAGTTCTTC. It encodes CASSVGSGSKDEQFF. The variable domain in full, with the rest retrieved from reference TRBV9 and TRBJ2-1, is DSGVTQTPKHLITATGQRVTLRCSPRSGDLSVYWYQQSLDQGLQFLIQYYNGEERAKGNILERFSAQQFPDLHSELNLSSLELGDSALYFCASSVGSGSKDEQFFGPGTRLTVL.